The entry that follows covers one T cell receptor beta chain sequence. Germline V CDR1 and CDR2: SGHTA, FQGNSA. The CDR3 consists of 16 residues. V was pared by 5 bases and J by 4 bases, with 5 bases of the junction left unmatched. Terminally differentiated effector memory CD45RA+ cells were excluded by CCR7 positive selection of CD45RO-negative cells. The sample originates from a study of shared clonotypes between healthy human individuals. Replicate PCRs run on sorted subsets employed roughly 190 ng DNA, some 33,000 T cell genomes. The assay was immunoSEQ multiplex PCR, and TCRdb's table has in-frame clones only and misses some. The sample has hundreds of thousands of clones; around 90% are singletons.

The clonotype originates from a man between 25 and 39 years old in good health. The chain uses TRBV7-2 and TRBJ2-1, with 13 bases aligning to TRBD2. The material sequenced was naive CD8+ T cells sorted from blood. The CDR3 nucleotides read TGTGCCAGCAGCCTCGGGACTAGCGGGACTTACAATGAGCAGTTCTTC. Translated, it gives CASSLGTSGTYNEQFF.